This TCR beta chain comes out of a study of blood T cells in healthy people across ages. With a J-beta primer mix and a sample-barcoded 5' primer, a second PCR ran roughly 6 to 12 cycles. From the 5' RACE reads, TCRdb called clonotypes with MiXCR, one entry per CDR3 protein. The data hold around 800,000 distinct CDR3 sequences, with roughly 24% observed a single time. This CDR3 contains 17 residues. Germline V gene sequence: CDR1 SGHRS, CDR2 YFSETQ. After removal of 3 bases from V and 5 bases from J, the junction contained 15 bases not matched to a gene. Another study also made use of these data, one on T cells of mothers and their children.

This chain connects TRBV5-1 to TRBJ2-5; 8 nucleotides align to TRBD2. This TCR derives from a boy aged 10-17 years in good health. The sample taken for sequencing was blood. DNA of the CDR3: TGCGCCAGCAGCTACCAATCCAGAGCGGGGGTGGCGGAGACCCAGTACTTC. It yields the protein CASSYQSRAGVAETQYF.